This passage covers 7 T cell receptor beta chains from one sample sequenced in a study of CD8 T cells in Susac syndrome. RNA in amounts of roughly 0.45 to 1 ug was reverse transcribed with random hexamers. TCRdb used MiXCR to reprocess the immunoSEQ multiplex PCR reads, holding one entry per CDR3 protein. Altogether over 100,000 distinct CDR3 sequences are present, approximately 96% being singletons, with the ten largest covering around 0.1%. Sequenced sample: CD4+ T cells from PBMCs. All receptors come from a human donor in good health.

The chain carries TRBV18 and TRBJ1-1, with TRBD1 matching over 8 bases. The V segment lost 2 bases and the J segment 3 bases; nucleotides outside the gene matches: 11. CDR1 and CDR2 (germline): KGHSH, LQKENI. CDR3 size: 17 residues. CDR3 coding DNA: TGTGCCAGCTCACCAGGGCAGGGGGCGTTTTGGGACACTGAAGCTTTCTTT. It specifies CASSPGQGAFWDTEAFF.

This rearrangement joins TRBV30 to TRBJ2-5; 8 bases are shared with TRBD1. The CDR3 spans 14 residues. Germline V lookup: CDR1 GTSNPN, CDR2 SVGIG (reference sequence). V lost 5 bases, J lost 8 bases, and 13 bases stayed unmatched. The CDR3 DNA is TGTGCCTGGGGGCGGACAGGGCGTGGTGGAACCCAGTACTTC. Encoded protein: CAWGRTGRGGTQYF.

The genes are TRBV5-4 and TRBJ2-3, with D possibly TRBD1 on 5 matching bases. The V end lost 0 bases, the J end lost 1 base, and 9 bases lay between the germline ends. CDR1 is SGHNT, CDR2 YYREEE, per germline (reference sequence). This CDR3 is 15 amino acids long. The CDR3 region has the DNA TGTGCCAGCAGCTTGGAGGGGATCGGCACAGATACGCAGTATTTT. Amino acids: CASSLEGIGTDTQYF.

V is TRBV3-1 and J is TRBJ2-7; possibly TRBD2 for D (6 bases). The CDR3 is 14 amino acids. Between the trimmed V and J ends, which lost 4 bases and 2 bases, there was a span of 12 bases. Germline CDR1 and CDR2: LGHDT and YNNKEL (reference sequence). CDR3: CASSPWTNTYEQYF. The CDR3 DNA reads TGTGCCAGCAGCCCATGGACTAATACCTACGAGCAGTACTTC.

CDR3 coding DNA: TGTGCCAGCAGCTCTTATACTAGCACAGATACGCAGTATTTT. Protein sequence: CASSSYTSTDTQYF. The rearrangement uses TRBV7-2 and TRBJ2-3, with D unclear. This CDR3 has 14 amino acids. With 4 bases removed from V and 0 bases from J, the gap between germline ends came to 8 bases. Germline lookup yields CDR1 SGHTA and CDR2 FQGNSA.

The chain employs TRBV2 and TRBJ2-7; the D is unclear. Germline V CDR1 and CDR2: SNHLY, FYNNEI. V was cut by 5 bases and J by 0 bases, with 11 bases left in between. The CDR3 is 14 amino acids. This CDR3 is CASSTTESSYEQYF. The CDR3, as DNA: TGTGCCAGCAGTACTACGGAGTCCTCCTACGAGCAGTACTTC. Full variable domain (missing parts from reference TRBV2 and TRBJ2-7): EPEVTQTPSHQVTQMGQEVILRCVPISNHLYFYWYRQILGQKVEFLVSFYNNEISEKSEIFDDQFSVERPDGSNFTLKIRSTKLEDSAMYFCASSTTESSYEQYFGPGTRLTVT.

The rearrangement links TRBV19 to TRBJ1-5; D gene ambiguous. The V and J ends lost 4 bases and 0 bases respectively, with 10 bases between them. The CDR3 is 15 amino acids. The germline CDR1 and CDR2 sequences are LNHDA and SQIVND (reference sequence). In DNA form, the CDR3 reads TGTGCCAGTAGTACTGGCTCCAATAGCAATCAGCCCCAGCATTTT. It specifies CASSTGSNSNQPQHF.